A few counts support the clone carrying this T cell receptor beta chain. The data were obtained in a study of T cells after yellow fever vaccination. Each CDR3 protein gets one entry after TCRdb re-called the 5' RACE reads with MiXCR. Here the sample spans 250,000 to 300,000 distinct CDR3 sequences, around 5.3% being singletons. Germline CDR1 and CDR2: LGHDT and YNNKEL (reference sequence). CDR3 length: 13 residues. Unmatched junction bases numbered 6, after V lost 7 bases and J lost 5 bases. This receptor was identified in a man aged 18 to 29 who received the YFV17D yellow fever vaccine. This specimen was CD4+ T cells sorted from PBMCs, taken on the day of the yellow fever booster vaccination. The chain is built from TRBV3-1 and TRBJ2-5, with TRBD1 matching over 8 bases. The CDR3 DNA is TGTGCCAGCACCAACAGGGGGGAGGAGACCCAGTACTTC. This sequence encodes CASTNRGEETQYF.